This passage covers 8 T cell receptor beta chains from one sample sequenced in a study of T cells in Graves' hyperthyroidism and ophthalmopathy. What was amplified from RNA transcripts were TCR beta CDR3 regions. When the TCR CDR3 underwent first-round RT-PCR, the HTBI primer set was used. MiXCR was run by TCRdb on the multiplex PCR reads, yielding one entry per CDR3 protein. The sample lists hundreds of thousands of distinct CDR3 sequences; approximately 15% were seen once. The sequenced material came from blood. These receptors all stem from a woman aged 35 to 49 with Graves' hyperthyroidism.

This clonotype occurred a few times. This chain connects TRBV2 to TRBJ2-5; either TRBD1 or TRBD2 may fit D (5 bases each). Trimming removed 3 bases from V and 5 bases from J, with 7 bases in between. The CDR3 runs to 12 residues. Looked up from germline, CDR1 is SNHLY and CDR2 is FYNNEI. CDR3 protein: CASSDRDETQYF. CDR3 nucleotide sequence: TGTGCCAGCAGTGACAGGGACGAGACCCAGTACTTC.

This clonotype was recorded many times. This rearrangement joins TRBV28 to TRBJ1-5; possibly TRBD1 for D (6 bases). The CDR3 runs to 12 residues. V dropped 7 bases and J dropped 4 bases, with 8 bases sitting between them. Germline loops: CDR1 MDHEN, CDR2 SYDVKM. Here the CDR3 reads CASNGQNQPQHF. The CDR3 DNA is TGTGCCAGCAACGGACAGAATCAGCCCCAGCATTTT.

The V call is TRBV27, the J call TRBJ2-1; D is undetermined. CDR1 is MNHEY, CDR2 SMNVEV, per germline (reference sequence). This CDR3 is built from 12 residues. Trimming took 4 bases from V and 8 from J, leaving 9 bases between them. CDR3: CASSSEMHEQFF. In DNA form, the CDR3 reads TGTGCCAGCAGTTCAGAGATGCATGAGCAGTTCTTC.

This clonotype was observed a handful of times. The CDR3 is CASNRQGMNTEAFF. Here the CDR3 DNA reads TGTGCCAGCAACCGACAGGGTATGAACACTGAAGCTTTCTTT. The chain joins TRBV2 to TRBJ1-1; 7 bases align to TRBD1. There are 14 residues in the CDR3. Trimming took 7 bases from V and 0 from J; bases not matched to a gene: 5. CDR1 is SNHLY, CDR2 FYNNEI, per germline.

The V call is TRBV7-2, the J call TRBJ2-1; 9 bases align to TRBD2. CDR3 length equals 17 residues. The germline V gene has CDR1 SGHTA and CDR2 FQGNSA. Germline trimming cut 4 bases from V and 4 bases from J; bases unmatched to any gene: 11. CDR3 nucleotide sequence: TGTGCCAGCAGCTCGGGGAATAGCGGGAGAAATTACAATGAGCAGTTCTTC. This translates into CASSSGNSGRNYNEQFF.

The CDR3 region is CSARTGTGESNQPQHF. The CDR3 DNA reads TGCAGTGCAAGAACCGGGACAGGGGAGAGCAATCAGCCCCAGCATTTT. The chain links TRBV20-1 to TRBJ1-5; 10 bases line up with TRBD1. J was trimmed by 1 base and V by 6 bases; bases with no gene match: 9. CDR1 is DFQATT, CDR2 SNEGSKA, per germline (reference sequence). The CDR3 is 16 residues long.

This clonotype was detected ten times or more. V is TRBV5-1 and J is TRBJ2-7; possibly TRBD1 for D (6 bases). Germline V gene lookup returns CDR1 SGHRS and CDR2 YFSETQ. The V end was cut by 4 bases, the J end by 6 bases, with 23 bases between. This CDR3 has 16 residues. CDR3 bases: TGCGCCAGCAGCCCCACAGGGACCCTCCTATCCGTCGAGCAGTACTTC. Protein product: CASSPTGTLLSVEQYF. Filled out from reference TRBV5-1 and TRBJ2-7, the complete variable domain reads KAGVTQTPRYLIKTRGQQVTLSCSPISGHRSVSWYQQTPGQGLQFLFEYFSETQRNKGNFPGRFSGRQFSNSRSEMNVSTLELGDSALYLCASSPTGTLLSVEQYFGPGTRLTVT.

This clonotype was detected many times. This chain joins TRBV28 and TRBJ2-7; the match to TRBD1 covers 12 bases. The germline V gene has CDR1 MDHEN and CDR2 SYDVKM. With V trimmed by 7 bases and J by 6 bases, 7 bases remained unmatched. CDR3 length equals 14 residues. The CDR3 region is CASTMGQGAGEQYF. The CDR3 DNA is TGTGCCAGCACCATGGGACAGGGGGCGGGCGAGCAGTACTTC.